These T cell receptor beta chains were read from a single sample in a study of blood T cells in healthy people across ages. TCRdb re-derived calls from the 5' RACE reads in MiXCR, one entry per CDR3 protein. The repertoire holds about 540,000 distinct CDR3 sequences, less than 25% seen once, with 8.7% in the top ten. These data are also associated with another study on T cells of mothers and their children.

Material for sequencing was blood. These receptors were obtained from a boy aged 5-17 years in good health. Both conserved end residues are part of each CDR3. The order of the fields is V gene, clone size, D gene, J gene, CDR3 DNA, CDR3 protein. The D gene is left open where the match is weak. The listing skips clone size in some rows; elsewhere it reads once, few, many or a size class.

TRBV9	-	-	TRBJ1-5	TGTGCCAGCAGCCCCGAGCCCCCCGGGGGGCCCCAGCATTTT	CASSPEPPGGPQHF
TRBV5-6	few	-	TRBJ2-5	TGTGCCAGCAGCTTCCCTAACAGGGTTAGGCAAGAGACCCAGTACTTC	CASSFPNRVRQETQYF
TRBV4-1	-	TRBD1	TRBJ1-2	TGCGCCAGCAGCCAGCCCACCCTAGGGGGCAGGGATGGCTACACCTTC	CASSQPTLGGRDGYTF
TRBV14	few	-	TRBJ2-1	TGTGCCAGCAGCGAGCAGGGTGAGCAGTTCTTC	CASSEQGEQFF
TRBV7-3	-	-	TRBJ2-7	TGTGCCAGCAGCCAGGACGGCTCCTTGTTCTACGAGCAGTACTTC	CASSQDGSLFYEQYF
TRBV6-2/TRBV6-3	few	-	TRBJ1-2	TGTGCCAGCAGGGAAGTGAACTATGGCTACACCTTC	CASREVNYGYTF
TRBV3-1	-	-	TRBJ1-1	TGTGCCAGCAGCCACGAGAGTGGCGCTTTCTTT	CASSHESGAFF
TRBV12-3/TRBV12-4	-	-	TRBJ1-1	TGTGCCAGCAGTCCGAAAGCTTTCTTT	CASSPKAFF
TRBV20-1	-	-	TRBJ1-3	TGCAGTGCTAGAGATCTTCGGTCTGGCCGCGGTTCTGGAAACACCATATATTTT	CSARDLRSGRGSGNTIYF
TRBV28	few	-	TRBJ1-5	TGTGCCAGCAGTTTATCTGAAATAAAGAAGCGGGGGATTCAGCCCCAGCATTTT	CASSLSEIKKRGIQPQHF
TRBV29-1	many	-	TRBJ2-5	TGCAGCGTTGACGTGGGGTCGGAGACCCAGTACTTC	CSVDVGSETQYF
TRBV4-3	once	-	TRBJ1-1	TGCGCCAGCAGCCAAGATAACCCTTCAGGGCTGAACACTGAAGCTTTCTTT	CASSQDNPSGLNTEAFF
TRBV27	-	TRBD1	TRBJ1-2	TGTGCCAGCAGACGACCGGGACAGGGGGCGGGAGGCTACACCTTC	CASRRPGQGAGGYTF
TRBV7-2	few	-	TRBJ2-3	TGTGCCAGCAGCTTCTCACCCACAGATACGCAGTATTTT	CASSFSPTDTQYF
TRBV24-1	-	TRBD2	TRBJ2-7	TGTGCCACCAGTGACGGACTAGCGGGCGCCTACGAGCAGTACTTC	CATSDGLAGAYEQYF
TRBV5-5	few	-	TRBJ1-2	TGTGCCAGCAGCTTAGTACGTCAACAGGCGAATGGCTACACCTTC	CASSLVRQQANGYTF
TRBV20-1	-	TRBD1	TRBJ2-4	TGCAGTGCTAGGAAGGGACAGAACCTAGCCAAAAACATTCAGTACTTC	CSARKGQNLAKNIQYF
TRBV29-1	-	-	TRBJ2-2	TGCAGCGTTGAAAAGCCAGGGGCGTGGACCACCGGGGAGCTGTTTTTT	CSVEKPGAWTTGELFF
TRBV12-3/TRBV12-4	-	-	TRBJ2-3	TGTGCCAGCAGGAGAGTGAGAGCAGATGTGCAGTATTTT	CASRRVRADVQYF
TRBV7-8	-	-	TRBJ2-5	TGTGCCAGCAGCTTACCTACAGTTCTCCAAGAGACCCAGTACTTC	CASSLPTVLQETQYF
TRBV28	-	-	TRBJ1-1	TGTGCCAGCGGGGGGGTGAACACTGAAGCTTTCTTT	CASGGVNTEAFF
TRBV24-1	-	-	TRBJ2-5	TGTGCCACCAGTGATTCGGACAGATACCAAGAGACCCAGTACTTC	CATSDSDRYQETQYF
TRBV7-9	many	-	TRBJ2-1	TGTGCCAGCAGCTTAAAGAGCTCCTACAATGAGCAGTTCTTC	CASSLKSSYNEQFF
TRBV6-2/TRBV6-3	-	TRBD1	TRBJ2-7	TGTGCCAGCAGTTACGGTATCAGGGGGACCTACGAGCAGTACTTC	CASSYGIRGTYEQYF
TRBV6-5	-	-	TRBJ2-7	TGTGCCAGCAGTTGGACTGCACGGTACGAGCAGTACTTC	CASSWTARYEQYF
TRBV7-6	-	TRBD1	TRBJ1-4	TGTGCCAGCAGCCGGACAGGGACTAATGAAAAACTGTTTTTT	CASSRTGTNEKLFF
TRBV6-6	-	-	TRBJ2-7	TGTGCCAGCAGTTACTATGGGACATCTCGCTACGAGCAGTACTTC	CASSYYGTSRYEQYF
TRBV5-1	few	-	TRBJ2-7	TGCGCCAGCAGCTTTGACGACAGTACCTACGAGCAGTACTTC	CASSFDDSTYEQYF